A single sample gave rise to the 29 T cell receptor beta chains below, sequenced in a study of cytomegalovirus exposure and HLA in healthy donors. The PCR employed 60 Vbeta primers together with 13 Jbeta primers. Assay used: immunoSEQ multiplex PCR; TCRdb lists only in-frame clones, some missing. The repertoire holds fewer than 250,000 clones, with around 90% as singletons. Specimen: PBMCs. These receptors all stem from a boy between 2 and 15 years old in good health and CMV-seronegative.

The chain is built from TRBV19 and TRBJ1-5; D possibly corresponds to TRBD1 (6 bases). The V gene lost 5 bases and the J gene lost 5 bases, with 10 bases spanning the gap. Per the germline V gene, CDR1 is LNHDA and CDR2 is SQIVND (reference sequence). The CDR3 is 13 amino acids. The DNA for the CDR3 is TGTGCCAGTAGTCCTAACAGGGATCAGCCCCAGCATTTT. Translation gives CASSPNRDQPQHF.

J is TRBJ2-1 and V is TRBV2, with 10 bases that match TRBD2. This CDR3 is built from 18 residues. CDR1 and CDR2 from the germline V gene are SNHLY and FYNNEI. Unmatched junction bases numbered 8, after V lost 0 bases and J lost 3 bases. The CDR3 sequence is CASSEAQLAGRIYNEQFF. The CDR3 DNA reads as TGTGCCAGCAGTGAAGCGCAACTAGCGGGGAGAATCTACAATGAGCAGTTCTTC.

The chain is built from TRBV6-5 and TRBJ1-2; D may be TRBD1 (5 bases). The germline gives CDR1 MNHEY, CDR2 SVGAGI. Trimming took off 6 bases at V and 1 base at J, with 12 bases between the two ends. This CDR3 spans 14 amino acids. The CDR3 here is CASRPETVNYGYTF. DNA for the CDR3: TGTGCCAGCAGACCAGAGACAGTTAACTATGGCTACACCTTC.

The rearrangement links TRBV27 to TRBJ2-1; 12 bases match TRBD2. V dropped 7 bases and J dropped 3; count of bases not matched to a gene: 4. From germline, CDR1 is MNHEY and CDR2 SMNVEV (reference sequence). This CDR3 is 15 amino acids long. The chain's CDR3 is CASKPSGGDYNEQFF. The CDR3 region has the DNA TGTGCCAGCAAACCTAGCGGGGGGGACTACAATGAGCAGTTCTTC.

The chain carries TRBV4-2 and TRBJ2-7, with TRBD2 matching 13 bases. The junction had 9 bases not matched to a gene; V was cut back by 3 bases and J by 1 base. The CDR3 has 18 residues. Germline CDR1 LGHNA, CDR2 YNFKEQ. CDR3 sequence: CASSHFQGLAGLSYEQYF. The CDR3 nucleotides read TGTGCCAGCAGCCATTTCCAGGGACTAGCGGGGCTTTCCTACGAGCAGTACTTC.

This clone was seen a few times. This specimen includes other DNA sequences encoding the same CDR3. This chain connects TRBV19 to TRBJ2-4, with D perhaps TRBD1 (6 bases). The ends were cut back, 2 bases at V and 0 bases at J, with 14 bases in the middle. This CDR3 is built from 17 residues. From germline, CDR1 is LNHDA and CDR2 SQIVND (reference sequence). CDR3 sequence reads: CASSIRILQGAKNIQYF. The CDR3 region has the DNA TGTGCCAGTAGTATACGTATCCTACAGGGAGCCAAAAACATTCAGTACTTC. Full variable domain (rest looked up from reference TRBV19 and TRBJ2-4): DGGITQSPKYLFRKEGQNVTLSCEQNLNHDAMYWYRQDPGQGLRLIYYSQIVNDFQKGDIAEGYSVSREKKESFPLTVTSAQKNPTAFYLCASSIRILQGAKNIQYFGAGTRLSVL.

V and J are TRBV19 and TRBJ2-5, with D unresolved. Germline CDR1 reads LNHDA; CDR2 reads SQIVND (reference sequence). V gave up 0 bases and J gave up 5 bases, with 7 bases separating them. CDR3 length: 13 residues. The CDR3 is CASSIDPTETQYF. For the CDR3, the DNA is TGTGCCAGTAGTATAGACCCGACTGAGACCCAGTACTTC.

This clone was observed a handful of times. The chain's CDR3 is CASRKDNSNQPQHF. The CDR3 DNA follows: TGTGCCAGTAGGAAGGACAATAGCAATCAGCCCCAGCATTTT. V is TRBV19 and J is TRBJ1-5; the D gene is possibly TRBD1 (5 bases). This CDR3 has 14 amino acids. V lost 6 bases to trimming and J lost 0 bases, with 9 bases between them. Germline V gives CDR1 LNHDA, CDR2 SQIVND (reference sequence).

The V and J genes are TRBV9 and TRBJ1-2; 9 nucleotides line up with TRBD1. The CDR3 length is 13 residues. In germline, CDR1 is SGDLS, CDR2 YYNGEE. The V segment lost 4 bases and the J segment 7 bases; nucleotides outside the gene matches: 5. This CDR3 reads CASSPQGASGYTF. For the CDR3, the DNA is TGTGCCAGCAGCCCACAGGGGGCCAGTGGCTACACCTTC.

The genes are TRBV14 and TRBJ2-1; tentative D call: TRBD2 (6 bases). Germline CDR1 reads SGHDN; CDR2 reads FVKESK. Between the trimmed V and J ends, which lost 4 bases and 10 bases, there was a span of 14 bases. This CDR3 contains 13 residues. CDR3 loop: CASSLGARGEQFF. In DNA, the CDR3 is TGTGCCAGCAGCCTTGGGGCCCGGGGGGAGCAGTTCTTC.

This clone appeared once. Other nucleotide sequences in the sample specify the same CDR3. CDR3 region: CAISESRTSGSDTQYF. The CDR3, as DNA: TGTGCCATCAGTGAGTCGAGGACTAGCGGTTCAGATACGCAGTATTTT. V usage is TRBV10-3 and J usage is TRBJ2-3; 10 bases are shared with TRBD2. This CDR3 comprises 16 residues. CDR1 and CDR2 (germline): ENHRY, SYGVKD. V was clipped by 0 bases and J by 4 bases; unmatched bases: 4.

This clone was observed once. This rearrangement joins TRBV7-8 to TRBJ1-2, with D possibly matching TRBD1 (6 bases). The germline gives CDR1 SGHVS, CDR2 FQNEAQ. Between the trimmed V and J ends, which lost 2 bases and 8 bases, there was a span of 15 bases. The CDR3 covers 14 residues. The CDR3 sequence: CASSLLQGVEGYTF. The CDR3 DNA follows: TGTGCCAGCAGCTTATTACAGGGTGTGGAGGGCTACACCTTC.

V gene TRBV5-6 combines with J gene TRBJ1-1; TRBD1 might be the D (5 bases). This CDR3 spans 15 amino acids. The germline V gene encodes CDR1 SGHDT and CDR2 YYEEEE. Trimming removed 6 bases at V and 10 bases at J, with 25 bases between. In nucleotides, the CDR3 is TGTGCCAGCACCAAGACGGACGGGGGTTCGGAATTAGCTTTCTTT. It is translated as CASTKTDGGSELAFF.

CDR3 loop: CASSEGAVSNSPLHF. DNA for the CDR3: TGTGCCAGCAGTGAGGGAGCAGTTTCAAATTCACCCCTCCACTTT. This chain links TRBV6-1 with TRBJ1-6; D ambiguous. The CDR3 spans 15 residues. CDR1 MNHNS and CDR2 SASEGT come from the germline V gene. The V and J ends lost 3 bases and 7 bases respectively, with 13 bases between them.

This chain uses TRBV29-1 with TRBJ2-3; maybe TRBD1 (6 bases). From germline, CDR1 is SQVTM and CDR2 ANQGSEA. Deletions cut 6 bases from V and 1 base from J, with 11 bases between. The CDR3 contains 13 residues. In DNA, the CDR3 is TGCAGCGTGGAGCCAGGGGGCACAGATACGCAGTATTTT. It encodes CSVEPGGTDTQYF.

The chain combines TRBV28 with TRBJ1-1, with no clear D. V was clipped by 5 bases and J by 1 base, with 8 bases between them. There are 13 residues in the CDR3. Germline V gives CDR1 MDHEN, CDR2 SYDVKM. CDR3 in amino acids: CASSAAENTEAFF. For the CDR3, the DNA is TGTGCCAGCAGTGCCGCAGAGAACACTGAAGCTTTCTTT.

The chain combines TRBV11-2 with TRBJ2-5; D not certain. Trimming pared 3 bases from V and 5 bases from J, leaving 10 bases between. CDR3 length: 13 amino acids. Germline assignment: CDR1 SGHAT and CDR2 FQNNGV. The CDR3 DNA reads TGTGCCAGCAGCTTGAGTGTGGTGGAGACCCAGTACTTC. This codes for CASSLSVVETQYF.

The CDR3 DNA follows: TGTGCCATCCTACCAGGGCCAGCTCGGCGGTTGGTGGGTGGGGCCAACGTCCTGACTTTC. This sequence encodes CAILPGPARRLVGGANVLTF. The chain links TRBV28 to TRBJ2-6, with D perhaps matching TRBD1 (5 bases). Germline V lookup: CDR1 MDHEN, CDR2 SYDVKM. This CDR3 contains 20 residues. V lost 10 bases and J lost 3, with 31 bases in between.

The table lists this clone with a count of one. The V call is TRBV5-6, the J call TRBJ1-4; TRBD1 might be the D (5 bases). The CDR3 runs to 17 residues. CDR1 and CDR2 from the germline V gene are SGHDT and YYEEEE. V was shortened by 3 bases and J by 1 base, with 16 bases between the two germline ends. CDR3 coding DNA: TGTGCCAGCAGCTCCAGGGTAGAACCCTTAACTAATGAAAAACTGTTTTTT. Amino acid sequence: CASSSRVEPLTNEKLFF. Full variable domain (rest looked up from reference TRBV5-6 and TRBJ1-4): DAGVTQSPTHLIKTRGQQVTLRCSPKSGHDTVSWYQQALGQGPQFIFQYYEEEERQRGNFPDRFSGHQFPNYSSELNVNALLLGDSALYLCASSSRVEPLTNEKLFFGSGTQLSVL.

CDR3 nucleotide sequence: TGTGCCAGTAGTAGCGCCCAAAGGGACAGCCAAGAGACCCAGTACTTC. Its translation: CASSSAQRDSQETQYF. This chain connects TRBV19 to TRBJ2-5; TRBD1 aligns across 7 bases. The V gene's germline CDR1 is LNHDA and CDR2 SQIVND (reference sequence). Unmatched junction bases numbered 9, after V lost 4 bases and J lost 1 base. This CDR3 has 16 residues.

This clone was counted once. The chain has TRBV7-9 and TRBJ2-1, with a possible D match to TRBD1 (5 bases). Trimming stripped 5 bases from V and 8 bases from J, with 13 bases between. Looked up from germline, CDR1 is SEHNR and CDR2 is FQNEAQ (reference sequence). There are 13 residues in the CDR3. CDR3 nucleotide sequence: TGTGCCAGCAGCCCAGCAGGGATCCATGAGCAGTTCTTC. Protein: CASSPAGIHEQFF. The entire variable domain, with the rest obtained from reference TRBV7-9 and TRBJ2-1, is as follows: DTGVSQNPRHKITKRGQNVTFRCDPISEHNRLYWYRQTLGQGPEFLTYFQNEAQLEKSRLLSDRFSAERPKGSFSTLEIQRTEQGDSAMYLCASSPAGIHEQFFGPGTRLTVL.

This chain joins TRBV27 and TRBJ2-5; 8 bases agree with TRBD1. The J call is doubtful: the DNA matches TRBJ2-7 better. CDR1 and CDR2 from the germline V gene are MNHEY and SMNVEV (reference sequence). The CDR3 has 13 amino acids. CDR3 sequence (DNA): TGTGCCAGCAGTTTAGGGACAGGCTACGAGCAGTACTTC. It translates to CASSLGTGYEQYF.

The chain is built from TRBV19 and TRBJ1-1; possible D gene TRBD1, 5 bases. Germline V CDR1 and CDR2: LNHDA, SQIVND (reference sequence). V was pared by 8 bases and J by 1 base, with 23 bases between. The CDR3 spans 17 residues. The CDR3 sequence is CASHPLGGDLTNTEAFF. Written as DNA, the CDR3 is TGTGCCAGTCACCCCCTGGGCGGGGACTTAACGAACACTGAAGCTTTCTTT. Filled out from reference TRBV19 and TRBJ1-1, the complete variable domain reads DGGITQSPKYLFRKEGQNVTLSCEQNLNHDAMYWYRQDPGQGLRLIYYSQIVNDFQKGDIAEGYSVSREKKESFPLTVTSAQKNPTAFYLCASHPLGGDLTNTEAFFGQGTRLTVV.

CDR3 coding DNA: TGTGCCAGCAGACGGGACACGGAGGATTGGCCCCAGCATTTT. As protein: CASRRDTEDWPQHF. This chain links TRBV2 with TRBJ1-5; a weak D match, TRBD1 (6 bases). V dropped 6 bases and J dropped 9 bases, with 18 bases sitting between them. Germline CDR1 is SNHLY and CDR2 is FYNNEI. The CDR3 has 14 residues.

The chain carries TRBV27 and TRBJ1-6, with TRBD1 matching over 10 bases. The CDR3 is 17 residues long. After removal of 10 bases from V and 5 bases from J, the junction contained 14 bases not matched to a gene. Looked up from germline, CDR1 is MNHEY and CDR2 is SMNVEV (reference sequence). The CDR3 loop is CATNSRGQGINNSPLHF. CDR3 sequence (DNA): TGTGCCACCAATTCTAGGGGACAGGGGATAAATAATTCACCCCTCCACTTT.

J is TRBJ1-6 and V is TRBV4-1; 8 bases align to TRBD1. The germline CDR1 and CDR2 sequences are MGHRA and YSYEKL. This CDR3 is 15 amino acids long. Trimming at V came to 3 bases and at J to 11 bases, leaving 9 bases not matched to a gene. The DNA of the CDR3 is TGCGCCAGCAGCCATTCCGGACAGGGCCCTACACCCCTCCACTTT. As protein: CASSHSGQGPTPLHF.

The rearrangement uses TRBV28 and TRBJ1-1; D is perhaps TRBD1 (5 bases). The CDR3 consists of 13 residues. CDR1 is MDHEN and CDR2 is SYDVKM in the germline V gene. V shed 2 bases and J shed 8 bases, with 12 bases lying between them. The CDR3 spells CASSLNRNREAFF. DNA for the CDR3: TGTGCCAGCAGTTTAAACAGGAATAGGGAAGCTTTCTTT.

In its sample, this clone was seen once. This sequence joins TRBV5-4 and TRBJ2-1; TRBD2 aligns across 8 bases. The CDR3 runs to 16 residues. The germline V gene encodes CDR1 SGHNT and CDR2 YYREEE (reference sequence). Unmatched junction bases numbered 5, after V lost 1 base and J lost 2 bases. CDR3 nucleotides: TGTGCCAGCAGCTTGATGGAGACTAGCGCCTACAATGAGCAGTTCTTC. Protein product: CASSLMETSAYNEQFF.

V and J are TRBV9 and TRBJ2-5; a weak D match, TRBD2 (6 bases). V gave up 0 bases and J gave up 1 base, with 13 bases separating them. This CDR3 has 16 amino acids. CDR1 and CDR2 from the germline V gene are SGDLS and YYNGEE. Written as DNA, the CDR3 is TGTGCCAGCAGCGTAGTGGCGGGAATAGGCCAAGAGACCCAGTACTTC. It specifies CASSVVAGIGQETQYF.